This TCR beta chain was sequenced for a study of cytomegalovirus exposure and HLA in healthy donors (TCRdb year 2017). Background for the entire study: In an earlier analysis of roughly 590 of the donors, under 300 Gb of sequence data and 95 million to 130 million unique TCR beta sequences from 180 million or so T cells were reported. Approximately 310 gigabases of sequencing data and some 85 million unique TCR sequences were included in an early release covering roughly 700 HLA-typed donors. The genetic ancestry cluster associated with self-reported Caucasian donors included over 80% of the 350 to 500 genotyped donors. The aim of the study was to test whether cataloging public T cell receptors could identify signatures of past pathogen exposure. The T cell repertoires of some 670 subjects were profiled by immunosequencing and related to cytomegalovirus serostatus. Along with the approximately 700-subject first cohort, a separate validation cohort of over a hundred different subjects was used. The study combined high-throughput TCR immunosequencing, statistical association of individual TCRs with disease status, and machine learning to predict cytomegalovirus infection status. To study patterns of TCR occurrence, a later analysis re-analyzed previously published TCR beta repertoires from around 660 donors and added high-resolution HLA genotyping. Rather than using new phenotypic data, the later analysis identified candidate immune exposures from TCR beta sequences and from how often those sequences occurred across donors. In an earlier analysis of a few hundred of the donors, high-throughput TCR beta sequencing was used to judge whether each TCR beta V gene segment behaved as functional or pseudogenic. Donor age, sex, ethnicity and CMV serostatus were compiled together with the repertoire data. A later genetic analysis took genome-wide SNP genotypes for about three fifths of the roughly 670 donors and used that subset as a discovery cohort. All discovery cohort repertoires had been generated on a single sequencing platform. HLA typing included class I and class II loci at four-digit resolution. Typing coverage differed by locus: A, B, C, DRB1 and DQB1 were typed in about 620-630 donors, DQA1 in about 500, DPA1 in around 580, and DPB1 in around 490. Because of strong linkage in the cohort, 5 or 6 DR-DQ haplotypes were treated as single units for association and clustering. Across around 400 genotyped donors of the cohort, an average of approximately 240,000 unique TCR beta nucleotide sequences per donor were sequenced, and 15% to 20% of those sequences were non-productive. Overall study outcomes, separate from this receptor: Because counts were too low, 15 to 20 rarely observed V segments, including chromosome 9 orphons, were excluded from the earlier analysis of 587 of the donors. Because some donors lacked HLA typing at each locus, the association tests relied only on the typed subset. A later genetic analysis associated a missense DCLRE1C variant with V-gene and J-gene trimming of TCR beta chains, and an independent cohort replicated the association. According to a later analysis, most CMV-associated TCR beta chains appeared to be HLA-restricted, and the HLA associations seemed to be driven largely by CMV exposure. The classifier was reported to diagnose cytomegalovirus status with high specificity and sensitivity in both the original and validation cohorts. A further reported finding was that TCR beta sequences accurately predicted the HLA-A and HLA-B alleles for most subjects in the first cohort. When HLA alleles, especially DR and DQ, strongly co-occurred, attributing TCR associations to individual alleles was difficult. Correlated functional status among segregating V segments might be attributable to linkage disequilibrium, but an unknown experimental factor could not be ruled out. A total of some 180 TCR beta chains were listed by the study as associated with cytomegalovirus. A later analysis reported that several top co-occurrence clusters appeared linked to parvovirus B19, influenza, CMV and Epstein-Barr virus. Most TCR sequences were seen in very few donors, while some public TCRs were found in many individuals. A few of the identified cytomegalovirus-associated TCR beta chains were confirmed in vitro to be specific for cytomegalovirus antigens. Compared with the roughly 670-donor mean, donors in an Asian-associated ancestry cluster had fewer N-insertions in productive TCRs, according to a later genetic analysis. In a later analysis, the rate of TCR association differed among HLA loci, with DRB1 alleles having the most associated TCRs and HLA-C alleles having the fewest. For the cohort, immune exposure information was limited to CMV serostatus. Broadly in line with IMGT annotations, most TCR beta V segments showed up in productive rearrangements about 90% or about 30% of the time in an earlier analysis of several hundred of the donors. At a false discovery rate of 0.05, a later analysis linked under 20,000 TCR beta sequences to specific HLA alleles. Because the 87-base-pair reads could not distinguish some IMGT-functional V segments, including TRBV6-2 and TRBV6-3, those segments were excluded. It was suggested by the authors that the approach could potentially be generalized to other disease states and immunological phenotypes. A group of highly shared sequence variants was considered likely to be a technical artifact of the sequencing pipeline. In a later analysis, HLA-associated TCR beta chains showed more clonal expansion and lower generation probabilities than non-associated chains that were equally common. In this cohort, only TCR beta chains were sequenced, and detectable features were limited by the absence of alpha or paired-chain data. The presence/absence analyses assumed that sequencing depth was roughly uniform across donors, and that assumption may not be true.

Of note for this clone: Its cognate antigen has yet to be identified. Base quality data are lacking; no much larger clone is found one base away.

Receptor amplification or capture employed the immunoSEQ multiplex PCR assay. For the multiplex PCR, a mixture combining 60 forward primers for TCR Vbeta segments and 13 reverse primers for TCR Jbeta segments was used. The CDR3 region of rearranged TCR beta genes was amplified from genomic DNA with a multiplex PCR assay. On the Illumina HiSeq System, the amplified TCR beta libraries were sequenced as 87-base-pair reads. On the authors' methods: A later analysis counted about 80 million unique TCR beta chains across the 500 to 850 repertoires, and some 11 million of these chains were shared by at least two donors. To remove PCR and sequencing errors, raw reads were error-corrected and collapsed into unique sequences using a nearest-neighbor algorithm that merged closely related sequences. V, D and J gene segments were assigned by aligning CDR3 sequences to IMGT reference sequences. For a sequence to be retained, a match of at least six nucleotides to both a V gene segment and a J gene segment was required. Rearrangements were classified as productive when the CDR3 lacked stop codons and remained in frame with V and J, and all other rearrangements were classified as non-productive. Following IMGT convention, CDR3 was defined as the stretch from the second conserved V-encoded cysteine to the conserved J-encoded phenylalanine. In an earlier analysis of 550 to 650 of the donors, sequences lacking an unambiguous match to a single V gene segment were excluded. In an earlier analysis of a few hundred of the donors, a V segment was called functional when productive rearrangements were above 56.7%, and segregating when the standard deviation between donors exceeded 5%. A statistical classification framework was developed to diagnose cytomegalovirus status using the catalog of TCR beta chain sequences. In a later analysis, TCR nucleotide sequences were compared against IMGT/GENE-DB human TR gene sequences so that V and J genes could be assigned. The TCRdist pipeline was used in a later analysis to assign CDR3 sequences and most-parsimonious VDJ recombination scenarios. In a later analysis, every TCR beta chain was defined by the combination of its CDR3 amino acid sequence and its V-gene family, and reads without a unique V-gene family were dropped. As a way to deal with suspected cross-contamination and a sequencing artifact, a later analysis dropped 500 to 700 nucleotide sequences that were highly shared and had low generation probability. In a later analysis, a clonal expansion index for each public chain was calculated from normalized within-repertoire ranks of inferred template counts. In a later analysis, generation probabilities were computed with a VDJ recombination model fitted to out-of-frame rearrangements, and the resulting probabilities were checked against IGoR. In a later analysis, hypergeometric tests were used to score TCR-TCR, TCR-HLA and TCR-CMV co-occurrence, with a repertoire-size bias correction applied to TCR pairs. False discovery rates were estimated in a later analysis by permuting HLA or CMV assignments 20 times. A later analysis grouped co-occurring TCRs with DBSCAN, adding TCRdist sequence similarity when clustering within HLA-allele-positive subsets. Repertoires with fewer than 30,000 or more than 120,000 public chains, plus five repertoires with anomalous nucleotide sharing, were excluded from co-occurrence clustering. Drawn from immuneACCESS, this table holds only the in-frame rearrangements with V and J called that TCRdb kept. Clones are partly lost; checked studies trace under half to an unresolved V gene and leave the rest unexplained. V, J and clone size are taken as reported in that table, and D and trimming were inferred from the DNA itself. Counted in this sample were about 110,000 clones; 76% of them appeared once. The top ten constitute 8.2% of the sample.

In total, 500 to 700 healthy bone marrow donors made up the cohort. All cohort members were sampled while nominally healthy, although unrecorded immune exposures were likely present. The donor was CMV seropositive and belonged to the group of around 300 seropositive cohort members. Each donor provided a peripheral blood sample, and peripheral blood mononuclear cells were used for TCR beta sequencing. Genomic DNA extraction from the blood cell samples was performed with the Qiagen DNeasy Blood Extraction Kit. For CDR1 and CDR2, the germline V gene (reference sequence) lists LNHDA and SQIVND. Including the terminal cysteine and phenylalanine, the CDR3 comprises 15 residues. Of the read, only the CDR3 DNA is kept; its 45 bases are in frame from base 1. V loses 3 bases, J loses 3 bases, and the germline ends lie 14 bases apart.

The receptor was isolated from a middle-aged man in good health and CMV-seropositive. The receptor chain draws on TRBV19 and TRBJ1-1, and the D gene may be TRBD1, 5 bases matching. Sequencing input: PBMCs. The DNA sequence is given as TGTGCCAGTAGTATTAGCGGGGCTGCGGACACTGAAGCTTTCTTT. Its translation reads: CASSISGAADTEAFF.